This T cell receptor beta chain was documented in a study of T-cell reconstitution after alpha-beta-depleted transplantation in children. The study's findings and limits: A year post-transplant, T-cell counts and diversity derived mostly from newly produced T cells. Some patients showed high day-60 TCRbeta diversity, which derived from surviving recipient T cells and thymic progenitors. Alpha-beta T cells about two months after transplant reportedly derived from several hundred expanded graft clones.

There are a few counts of this clonotype. What it binds is unknown. The ends lost 6 bases at V and 4 bases at J; junction bases unmatched: 11. Germline lookup yields CDR1 SEHNR and CDR2 FQNEAQ (reference sequence). The CDR3 contains 16 residues. Unique molecular identifiers were used to barcode this TCRbeta library. TCRdb recomputed calls from the PCR reads with MiXCR, one row per CDR3 protein. The sample holds about 110,000 distinct CDR3 sequences, 10% seen once. This rearrangement joins TRBV7-9 to TRBJ2-2; 7 bases are shared with TRBD2. The clonotype comes from a boy between 2 and 10 years old with acute lymphoblastic leukemia, due to receive a stem cell transplant. The source was PBMCs, collected before TCRalphabeta/CD19-depleted stem cell transplant. The CDR3 protein is CASRPRAGTLTGELFF. As DNA, the CDR3 is TGTGCCAGCAGACCGAGAGCGGGAACTCTCACCGGGGAGCTGTTTTTT.